Presented here are 21 T cell receptor beta chains from one specimen sequenced in a study of sequential checkpoint blockade in melanoma. Treatment meaning: randomized to nivolumab then ipilimumab (arm A) or the reverse (arm B). The assay was immunoSEQ multiplex PCR, and TCRdb's table has in-frame clones only and misses some. The sample lists under 20,000 clones, more than 70% occurring once. Sequencing used CD8+ T cells sorted from blood (inferred from file names), obtained from a patient given nivolumab and ipilimumab in sequence. These receptors all come from a human donor with melanoma.

J is TRBJ2-1 and V is TRBV15; D perhaps matches TRBD2 (6 bases). V shed 3 bases and J shed 8 bases, with 17 bases lying between them. Germline CDR1 and CDR2: LNHNV and YYDKDF (reference sequence). The CDR3 length is 15 residues. CDR3 protein: CATSRHGDFGDEQFF. CDR3 nucleotides: TGTGCCACCAGCAGGCATGGGGACTTCGGGGATGAGCAGTTCTTC.

V is TRBV30 and J is TRBJ2-1, with TRBD2 identical over 12 bases. The CDR3 consists of 13 residues. Germline trimming cut 0 bases from V and 14 bases from J; bases unmatched to any gene: 5. Germline assignment: CDR1 GTSNPN and CDR2 SVGIG (reference sequence). CDR3 in amino acids: CAWSVLAGGLEFF. The CDR3 DNA follows: TGTGCCTGGAGTGTACTAGCGGGGGGCCTGGAGTTCTTC.

The chain combines TRBV15 with TRBJ1-2; no clear D gene. The germline V gene has CDR1 LNHNV and CDR2 YYDKDF (reference sequence). The CDR3 length is 13 residues. V was pared by 1 base and J by 5 bases, with 8 bases between. The CDR3 DNA reads TGTGCCACCAGCAGAGTCAACAGTTATGGCTACACCTTC. Protein product: CATSRVNSYGYTF.

The chain is built from TRBV7-9 and TRBJ2-7; D ambiguous. The CDR3 consists of 17 residues. The V end lost 0 bases, the J end lost 0 bases, and 15 bases lay between the germline ends. CDR1 and CDR2 from the germline V gene are SEHNR and FQNEAQ (reference sequence). In DNA form, the CDR3 reads TGTGCCAGCAGCTTAGCGTCTCCTAGAAGTAGCTCCTACGAGCAGTACTTC. Protein sequence: CASSLASPRSSSYEQYF.

V is TRBV5-1 and J is TRBJ2-1; 8 nucleotides agree with TRBD1. Looked up from germline, CDR1 is SGHRS and CDR2 is YFSETQ. The CDR3 runs to 15 residues. With V trimmed by 0 bases and J by 1 base, 0 bases remained unmatched. CDR3 protein: CASSLGQGSYNEQFF. As DNA, the CDR3 is TGCGCCAGCAGCTTGGGACAGGGGTCCTACAATGAGCAGTTCTTC.

This clone came up a few times. The rearrangement links TRBV7-9 to TRBJ2-3; 8 bases fit TRBD1. Germline V gene lookup returns CDR1 SEHNR and CDR2 FQNEAQ (reference sequence). The CDR3 length is 16 residues. J was trimmed by 2 bases and V by 1 base; bases with no gene match: 5. The CDR3 loop reads CASSLGTGGYTDTQYF. In nucleotides, the CDR3 is TGTGCCAGCAGCTTAGGTACAGGGGGATACACAGATACGCAGTATTTT.

V and J are TRBV6-5 and TRBJ2-7; TRBD1 matches at 9 bases. This CDR3 comprises 14 residues. CDR1 is MNHEY, CDR2 SVGAGI, per germline. V lost 4 bases to trimming and J lost 1 base; unmatched junction nucleotides: 2. This CDR3 is CASSSGQGSYEQYF. CDR3 DNA: TGTGCCAGCAGTTCGGGACAGGGTTCCTACGAGCAGTACTTC.

This chain links TRBV5-4 with TRBJ1-1; D unresolved. This CDR3 spans 13 amino acids. Germline V gene data show CDR1 as SGHNT and CDR2 as YYREEE (reference sequence). V was clipped by 0 bases and J by 4 bases, with 7 bases between them. The CDR3 spells CASSLGGSTEAFF. CDR3 DNA: TGTGCCAGCAGCTTGGGTGGGAGCACTGAAGCTTTCTTT.

The chain has TRBV4-1 and TRBJ2-7; 13 bases map to TRBD2. This CDR3 is 15 amino acids long. The V segment lost 1 base and the J segment 3 bases; nucleotides outside the gene matches: 0. Germline V gives CDR1 MGHRA, CDR2 YSYEKL. The CDR3 is CASSQGTSGGYEQYF. The CDR3, as DNA: TGCGCCAGCAGCCAAGGGACTAGCGGGGGCTACGAGCAGTACTTC.

The rearrangement uses TRBV19 and TRBJ2-1, with 11 bases that match TRBD2. This CDR3 has 16 residues. Losses at the gene ends were 5 bases for V and 8 bases for J; bases not matched to a gene: 11. Germline CDR1 reads LNHDA; CDR2 reads SQIVND (reference sequence). As DNA, the CDR3 is TGTGCCAGTAGTCCATACCTAGCGGGAGGCTCGGATGAGCAGTTCTTC. Protein sequence: CASSPYLAGGSDEQFF.

The V gene is TRBV27, the J gene TRBJ2-7; no clear D gene. The V end was cut by 2 bases, the J end by 3 bases, with 11 bases between. CDR1 and CDR2 from the germline V gene are MNHEY and SMNVEV (reference sequence). This CDR3 has 14 residues. The chain's CDR3 is CASSLRQAGYEQYF. DNA for the CDR3: TGTGCCAGCAGTTTACGGCAGGCAGGCTACGAGCAGTACTTC.

V is TRBV28 and J is TRBJ1-1; D unresolved. This CDR3 is 14 amino acids long. Germline V gene data show CDR1 as MDHEN and CDR2 as SYDVKM. Trimming removed 3 bases at V and 4 bases at J, with 12 bases between. The CDR3 DNA reads TGTGCCAGCAGTTTTGAGGGCCGAGGCACTGAAGCTTTCTTT. Its protein product is CASSFEGRGTEAFF.

The genes are TRBV4-1 and TRBJ2-1; no reliable D call. Germline V gives CDR1 MGHRA, CDR2 YSYEKL. There are 15 residues in the CDR3. Trimming left V 1 base short and J 0 bases short, with 7 bases between. For the CDR3, the DNA is TGCGCCAGCAGCCAAGGGTCGAGCTCCTACAATGAGCAGTTCTTC. Protein sequence: CASSQGSSSYNEQFF.

The chain carries TRBV7-6 and TRBJ1-5; 7 bases agree with TRBD1. V shed 1 base and J 4 bases; nucleotides not matched to a gene: 10. The CDR3 extends over 17 amino acids. Germline V lookup: CDR1 SGHVS, CDR2 FNYEAQ. CDR3: CASSLEQGRFPNQPQHF. CDR3 DNA: TGTGCCAGCAGCTTAGAACAGGGGAGATTCCCAAATCAGCCCCAGCATTTT.

V usage is TRBV27 and J usage is TRBJ2-1; the D gene is possibly TRBD2 (6 bases). Germline V lookup: CDR1 MNHEY, CDR2 SMNVEV (reference sequence). The CDR3 totals 12 residues. Trimming took off 2 bases at V and 7 bases at J, with 6 bases between the two ends. Here the CDR3 reads CASSLGGNEQFF. The CDR3 nucleotides are TGTGCCAGCAGTTTAGGGGGGAATGAGCAGTTCTTC.

This chain joins TRBV19 and TRBJ2-2; D unresolved. The germline V gene has CDR1 LNHDA and CDR2 SQIVND (reference sequence). The V and J ends lost 6 bases and 4 bases respectively, with 12 bases between them. This CDR3 comprises 14 residues. The CDR3: CASSRLATTGELFF. Written as DNA, the CDR3 is TGTGCCAGTAGCAGACTCGCGACCACCGGGGAGCTGTTTTTT.

This clone was seen only once. The J gene is TRBJ2-5, the V gene TRBV15; 7 bases map to TRBD1. The J call is doubtful: the DNA matches TRBJ2-7 better. From germline, CDR1 is LNHNV and CDR2 YYDKDF (reference sequence). The CDR3 runs 15 residues. CDR3 protein: CATSRDRQGDYEQYF. The CDR3 DNA reads TGTGCCACCAGCAGAGATAGACAGGGCGACTACGAGCAGTACTTC.

This clone was recorded once. The chain employs TRBV27 and TRBJ2-2; tentative D call: TRBD1 (5 bases). Germline V CDR1 and CDR2: MNHEY, SMNVEV (reference sequence). V lost 6 bases and J 7 bases, leaving 12 bases between the germline ends. The CDR3 is made up of 13 amino acids. The chain's CDR3 is CASSLRDIGELFF. The CDR3 nucleotides are TGTGCCAGCAGCCTCAGGGATATCGGGGAGCTGTTTTTT.

This clone occurred a few times. V is TRBV6-5 and J is TRBJ2-7; TRBD2 is a possible D gene (5 bases). With 6 bases removed from V and 9 bases from J, the gap between germline ends came to 15 bases. Per germline, CDR1 MNHEY and CDR2 SVGAGI. The CDR3 contains 12 residues. The CDR3 region has the DNA TGTGCCAGCAGGAGTGGGCTAGCTTCGCAGTACTTC. It translates to CASRSGLASQYF.

The chain is built from TRBV28 and TRBJ2-3; 7 bases fit TRBD2. CDR3 length: 15 residues. The trim removed 6 bases at V and 4 bases at J, leaving 10 bases unmatched. Germline lookup yields CDR1 MDHEN and CDR2 SYDVKM. The chain's CDR3 is CASSRVAGGADTQYF. The CDR3, as DNA: TGTGCCAGCAGCCGCGTAGCGGGTGGGGCAGATACGCAGTATTTT.

This clone has just one count. The CDR3 DNA follows: TGTGCCAGCAGATATATTGGTGGGGGCGGGACAGATACGCAGTATTTT. Amino acids: CASRYIGGGGTDTQYF. This chain joins TRBV27 and TRBJ2-3, with a weak D call TRBD1 (6 bases). Germline CDR1 reads MNHEY; CDR2 reads SMNVEV (reference sequence). The CDR3 is 16 amino acids. The ends were cut back, 6 bases at V and 3 bases at J, with 19 bases in the middle.